A selection of T cell receptor beta chains follows, all from one sample in a study of tumor-infiltrating lymphocytes in localized non-small cell lung cancer. Produced via immunoSEQ multiplex PCR; TCRdb's table is partial and in-frame only. The sample shows approximately 7,200 clones, over 60% of them seen only once. The sample was lung tumor tissue. These receptors were collected from a human donor with non-small cell lung cancer. The CDR3 runs from the conserved cysteine through the conserved F or W. The order of the fields is clone size, J gene, D gene, V gene, CDR3 DNA, CDR3 protein. D genes are given only for firm matches. For some rows the clone size is stated as once, few or many, or as a class when expanded; others skip it.

size: NA; J: TRBJ2-5; D: NA; V: TRBV5-1; DNA: TGCGCCAGCAGCCCTCTACCACAGGGCCAGACGGAGACCCAGTACTTC; CDR3: CASSPLPQGQTETQYF
size: NA; J: TRBJ2-3; D: TRBD2; V: TRBV2; DNA: TGTGCCAGCAGTGCCCCCGGGGGGAGCACAGATACGCAGTATTTT; CDR3: CASSAPGGSTDTQYF
size: large; J: TRBJ2-7; D: NA; V: TRBV6-1; DNA: TGTGCCAGCAGTGAAAGGACAGCACCCTACGAGCAGTACTTC; CDR3: CASSERTAPYEQYF
size: NA; J: TRBJ2-7; D: NA; V: TRBV7-2; DNA: TGTGCCAGCAGCCCCAGGGCATCCGCCTACGAGCAGTACTTC; CDR3: CASSPRASAYEQYF
size: medium-sized; J: TRBJ1-2; D: TRBD1; V: TRBV19; DNA: TGTGCCAGTAGCCCGGACAGGGGTAGGTATGGCTACACCTTC; CDR3: CASSPDRGRYGYTF
size: NA; J: TRBJ1-6; D: TRBD1; V: TRBV2; DNA: TGTGCCAGCAGTGACCAGGGGGGTTCACCCCTCCACTTT; CDR3: CASSDQGGSPLHF
size: NA; J: TRBJ1-1; D: NA; V: TRBV7-3; DNA: TGTGCCAGCAGCTCGGGGACTGAGCCTGAAGCTTTCTTT; CDR3: CASSSGTEPEAFF
size: NA; J: TRBJ1-1; D: NA; V: TRBV14; DNA: TGTGCCAGCAGCCTCGACTTGAACACTGAAGCTTTCTTT; CDR3: CASSLDLNTEAFF
size: NA; J: TRBJ2-5; D: NA; V: TRBV7-2; DNA: TGTGCCAGCAGCTTAGACAGGGCCTTGAGAGAGACCCAGTACTTC; CDR3: CASSLDRALRETQYF
size: few; J: TRBJ1-1; D: TRBD1; V: TRBV18; DNA: TGTGCCAGCTCACCAGAGGAGGGGGCGGGGGTTGAAGCTTTCTTT; CDR3: CASSPEEGAGVEAFF
size: NA; J: TRBJ1-1; D: NA; V: TRBV10-3; DNA: TGTGCCATCAGCCGGAGCTCTATGAACACTGAAGCTTTCTTT; CDR3: CAISRSSMNTEAFF
size: NA; J: TRBJ1-5; D: NA; V: TRBV7-8; DNA: TGTGCCAGCAGCTTAACCAATAGCAATCAGCCCCAGCATTTT; CDR3: CASSLTNSNQPQHF
size: few; J: TRBJ2-3; D: NA; V: TRBV5-1; DNA: TGCGCCAGCAGCCGTCAGCTAGGGAGTACAGATACGCAGTATTTT; CDR3: CASSRQLGSTDTQYF
size: few; J: TRBJ1-6; D: NA; V: TRBV5-6; DNA: TGTGCCAGCAGCTTGGACAGTAAGAGTTCACCCCTCCACTTT; CDR3: CASSLDSKSSPLHF
size: NA; J: TRBJ2-7; D: TRBD1; V: TRBV29-1; DNA: TGCAGCGTGTCCGGGACAGGGGAATCCGAGCAGTACTTC; CDR3: CSVSGTGESEQYF
size: NA; J: TRBJ2-3; D: TRBD1; V: TRBV12-5; DNA: TGTGCTAGTGGTTTGGTACGGGGACAGATTTTCACAGATACGCAGTATTTT; CDR3: CASGLVRGQIFTDTQYF
size: NA; J: TRBJ2-1; D: TRBD1; V: TRBV5-1; DNA: TGCGCCAGCAGCCCTCGACAGGGGGCGCGAAATGAGCAGTTCTTC; CDR3: CASSPRQGARNEQFF
size: NA; J: TRBJ2-7; D: NA; V: TRBV10-3; DNA: TGTGCCATCAGTTTTGGGGGGGCTGGGTACGAGCAGTACTTC; CDR3: CAISFGGAGYEQYF
size: once; J: TRBJ1-1; D: TRBD1; V: TRBV5-1; DNA: TGCGCCAGCAGCCCAGAACAGGGGGAGGGCACTGAAGCTTTCTTT; CDR3: CASSPEQGEGTEAFF
size: few; J: TRBJ1-2; D: NA; V: TRBV27; DNA: TGTGCCAGCAGGGGGCCCTGGTCCTATGGCTACACCTTC; CDR3: CASRGPWSYGYTF
size: NA; J: TRBJ1-6; D: TRBD1; V: TRBV5-1; DNA: TGCGCCAGCAGCGTGTCACAGGGGAGCTCCTATAATTCACCCCTCCACTTT; CDR3: CASSVSQGSSYNSPLHF
size: NA; J: TRBJ1-2; D: NA; V: TRBV30; DNA: TGTGCCGGAGGGGAGGCAGGGGCGATCCTCGCTGGCTACACCTTC; CDR3: CAGGEAGAILAGYTF
size: NA; J: TRBJ2-1; D: TRBD2; V: TRBV6-1; DNA: TGTGCCAGCAGTGAACAACCCGGGACTAGCCATGAGCAGTTCTTC; CDR3: CASSEQPGTSHEQFF
size: NA; J: TRBJ2-7; D: NA; V: TRBV18; DNA: TGTGCCAGCTCACCCCTTAAAACAGGCTACGAGCAGTACTTC; CDR3: CASSPLKTGYEQYF
size: few; J: TRBJ1-1; D: NA; V: TRBV6-5; DNA: TGTGCCAGCAGTTACGGGGGGAGGACTGAAGCTTTCTTT; CDR3: CASSYGGRTEAFF
size: NA; J: TRBJ1-2; D: NA; V: TRBV27; DNA: TGTGCCAGCAGTTTTACCCCCGGGTTGGTATATGGCTACACCTTC; CDR3: CASSFTPGLVYGYTF
size: NA; J: TRBJ1-5; D: NA; V: TRBV5-5; DNA: TGTGCCAGCAGCTTGGAAACAGGACATGCTGGGAGACAGCCCCAGCATTTT; CDR3: CASSLETGHAGRQPQHF
size: once; J: TRBJ2-3; D: TRBD2; V: TRBV7-3; DNA: TGTGCCAGCAGCTTACGCGGGGGAACCACAGATACGCAGTATTTT; CDR3: CASSLRGGTTDTQYF